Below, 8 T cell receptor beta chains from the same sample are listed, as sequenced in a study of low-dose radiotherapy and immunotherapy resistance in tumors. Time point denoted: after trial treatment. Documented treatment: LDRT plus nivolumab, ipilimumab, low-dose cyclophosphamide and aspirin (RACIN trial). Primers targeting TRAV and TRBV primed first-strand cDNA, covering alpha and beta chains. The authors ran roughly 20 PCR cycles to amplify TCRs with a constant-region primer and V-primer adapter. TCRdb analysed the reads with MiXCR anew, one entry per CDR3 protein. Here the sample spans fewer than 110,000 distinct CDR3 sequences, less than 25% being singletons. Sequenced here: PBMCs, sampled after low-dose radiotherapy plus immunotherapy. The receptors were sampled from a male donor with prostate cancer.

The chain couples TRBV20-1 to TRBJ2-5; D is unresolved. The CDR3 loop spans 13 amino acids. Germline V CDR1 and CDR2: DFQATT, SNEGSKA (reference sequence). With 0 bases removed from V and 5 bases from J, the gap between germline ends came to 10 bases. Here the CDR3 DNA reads TGCAGTGCTAGAGAGGGCGGCCGGGAGACCCAGTACTTC. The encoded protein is CSAREGGRETQYF.

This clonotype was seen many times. The CDR3 DNA is TGTGCCAGTAGTTACTCTCGACGGGGGGCCGACCAGTTCTTC. Its translation is CASSYSRRGADQFF. The V and J genes are TRBV19 and TRBJ2-1, with D perhaps matching TRBD2 (7 bases). Germline V gives CDR1 LNHDA, CDR2 SQIVND (reference sequence). Trimming took 5 bases from V and 13 from J, leaving 21 bases between them. This CDR3 spans 14 amino acids.

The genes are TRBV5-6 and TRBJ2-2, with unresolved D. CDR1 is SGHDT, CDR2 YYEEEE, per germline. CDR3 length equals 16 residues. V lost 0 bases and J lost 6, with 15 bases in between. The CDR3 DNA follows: TGTGCCAGCAGCTTGGACGGCCTCAGTAGGGCCGGGGAGCTGTTTTTT. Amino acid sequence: CASSLDGLSRAGELFF.

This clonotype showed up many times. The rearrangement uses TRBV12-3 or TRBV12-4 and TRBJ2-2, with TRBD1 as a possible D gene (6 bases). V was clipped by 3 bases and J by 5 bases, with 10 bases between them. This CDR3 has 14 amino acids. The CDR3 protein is CASSFPDRTGELFF. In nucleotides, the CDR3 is TGTGCCAGCAGTTTCCCGGACAGAACCGGGGAGCTGTTTTTT.

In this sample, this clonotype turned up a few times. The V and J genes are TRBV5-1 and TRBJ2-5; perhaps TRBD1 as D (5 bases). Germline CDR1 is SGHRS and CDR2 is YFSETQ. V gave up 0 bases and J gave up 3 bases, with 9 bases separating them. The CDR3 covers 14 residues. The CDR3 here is CASSLVQGEETQYF. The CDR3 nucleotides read TGCGCCAGCAGCTTGGTCCAGGGTGAAGAGACCCAGTACTTC.

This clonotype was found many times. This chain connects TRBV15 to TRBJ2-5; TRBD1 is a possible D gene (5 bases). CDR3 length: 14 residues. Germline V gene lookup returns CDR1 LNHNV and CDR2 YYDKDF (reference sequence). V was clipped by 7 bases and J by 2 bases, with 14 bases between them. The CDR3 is CATTQGVGQETQYF. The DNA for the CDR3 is TGTGCCACCACCCAAGGGGTCGGGCAAGAGACCCAGTACTTC.

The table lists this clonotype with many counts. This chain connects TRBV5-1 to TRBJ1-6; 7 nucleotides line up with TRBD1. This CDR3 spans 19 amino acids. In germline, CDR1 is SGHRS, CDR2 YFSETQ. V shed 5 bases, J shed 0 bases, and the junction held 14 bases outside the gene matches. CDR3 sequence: CASRPNRGPGSSYNSPLHF. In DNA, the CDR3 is TGCGCCAGCAGGCCGAACAGGGGCCCTGGGAGCTCCTATAATTCACCCCTCCACTTT. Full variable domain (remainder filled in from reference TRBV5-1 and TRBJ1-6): KAGVTQTPRYLIKTRGQQVTLSCSPISGHRSVSWYQQTPGQGLQFLFEYFSETQRNKGNFPGRFSGRQFSNSRSEMNVSTLELGDSALYLCASRPNRGPGSSYNSPLHFGNGTRLTVT.

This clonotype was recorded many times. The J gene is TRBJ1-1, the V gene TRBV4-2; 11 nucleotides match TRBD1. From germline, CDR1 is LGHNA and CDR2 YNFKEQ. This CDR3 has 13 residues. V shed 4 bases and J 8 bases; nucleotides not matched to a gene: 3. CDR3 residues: CASSLRTGGEAFF. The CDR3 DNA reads TGTGCCAGCAGCCTCCGGACAGGGGGCGAAGCTTTCTTT.